The present entry profiles one T cell receptor beta chain with its context. The entry originates in a study of blood T cell repertoires in COVID-19. There are 16 residues in the CDR3. Germline V gene sequence: CDR1 SGHRS, CDR2 YFSETQ. V lost 2 bases and J 1 base, leaving 15 bases between the germline ends. Sequencing used immunoSEQ multiplex PCR; TCRdb keeps in-frame clones, though not all of them. This sample has 250,000 or so clones; more than 80% occur once, and the top ten carry 0.85% to 0.9%. Sequences were obtained from PBMCs or T cells enriched from blood (not recorded which). The sequence was collected from a man aged 45 to 65 who had been exposed to COVID-19. The rearrangement joins TRBV5-1 to TRBJ1-1; D gene uncertain. The CDR3 nucleotides are TGCGCCAGCAGCTTCGACAACCGTCAAGGGAACACTGAAGCTTTCTTT. The encoded protein is CASSFDNRQGNTEAFF.